Included here is one TCR beta chain sequence, with context. What it recognizes is unknown. These data belong to a study of blood T cells in healthy people across ages. Whole-study context: T cells yielded about one barcoded beta molecule per two cells through template switching.

From germline, CDR1 is SGHRS and CDR2 YFSETQ. There are 15 residues in the CDR3. V dropped 4 bases and J dropped 5 bases, with 18 bases sitting between them. A J-beta primer mix and a sample-barcoded 5' primer were used in a second PCR of about 7 to 12 cycles. TCRdb called the 5' RACE reads again in MiXCR, with one record for every CDR3 protein. Here the sample spans about 640,000 distinct CDR3 sequences, less than 35% being singletons. Researchers isolated at least 6.5 million PBMCs per sample. Study observations and caveats: With naive T cell percentage, TCR beta diversity showed a strong correlation.

V gene TRBV5-1 combines with J gene TRBJ2-5; no clear D. The sequencing sample was made of blood. This TCR came from a woman aged 80 or over in good health. For the CDR3, the DNA is TGCGCCAGCAGCAGAGAGGACGGAGCGCTGGAGACCCAGTACTTC. Encoded protein: CASSREDGALETQYF.